This T cell receptor beta chain was recorded in a study of tissue T cells after allogeneic stem cell transplantation. Some clones are missing from TCRdb's copy, which holds only in-frame ones; the method was immunoSEQ multiplex PCR. The table has approximately 47,000 clones, roughly 73% seen once. Turning to this clone: Any gene name here is a mouse gene name. The DNA ends 1 residue before the CDR3 does, and the rest of the CDR3 is filled in from the germline J gene.

Germline V gives CDR1 FNHDT, CDR2 SITEND (reference sequence). V lost 4 bases to trimming and J lost 4 bases; unmatched junction nucleotides: 7. The CDR3 extends over 15 amino acids. The TCR sequence derives from a pool of C57BL/6 mice in good health. The sample taken for sequencing was sorted cells pooled from one or two spleens. This rearrangement joins TRBV19 to TRBJ1-1; TRBD1 matches at 10 bases. CDR3 DNA (partial): TGTGCCAGCAGTCTCGACAGGGGGCGCGTCACAGAAGTCTTC. It codes for CASSLDRGRVTEVF. The CDR3 reads in full as CASSLDRGRVTEVFF.